These 21 T cell receptor beta chains were all obtained from the same sample, sequenced in a study of T cells in Graves' hyperthyroidism and ophthalmopathy. Researchers amplified the TCR beta CDR3 regions from RNA transcripts. The HTBI primer set drove a first-round RT-PCR of the TCR CDR3. TCRdb recomputed calls from the multiplex PCR reads with MiXCR, one row per CDR3 protein. The sample includes under 800,000 distinct CDR3 sequences, 11% to 15% seen only once; the top ten take 10%. The sequenced material came from blood. These TCRs come from a young woman with Graves' hyperthyroidism.

The sample holds many counts of this clonotype. J is TRBJ1-5 and V is TRBV27; 7 nucleotides agree with TRBD1. This CDR3 is built from 14 residues. J lost 3 bases, V lost 5 bases, and 4 bases had no gene match. Germline loops: CDR1 MNHEY, CDR2 SMNVEV (reference sequence). CDR3 coding DNA: TGTGCCAGCAGTCGGACAGGTTACAATCAGCCCCAGCATTTT. Residues: CASSRTGYNQPQHF.

In this sample, this clonotype turned up a few times. V and J are TRBV5-1 and TRBJ2-7; TRBD1 agrees at 9 bases. CDR3 length: 13 amino acids. The V gene's germline CDR1 is SGHRS and CDR2 YFSETQ. V was pared by 5 bases and J by 3 bases, with 3 bases of the junction left unmatched. The CDR3 sequence is CASRWTGDYEQYF. DNA for the CDR3: TGCGCCAGCAGGTGGACAGGGGACTACGAGCAGTACTTC.

This clonotype was seen ten or more times. This chain's CDR3 is CASTRGGQGNNEQFF. CDR3 DNA sequence: TGTGCCAGCACCCGAGGCGGGCAGGGGAACAATGAGCAGTTCTTC. V gene TRBV6-2 or TRBV6-3 combines with J gene TRBJ2-1; D is perhaps TRBD1 (6 bases). Germline V gene data show CDR1 as MNHEY and CDR2 as SVGEGT. V was cut by 7 bases and J by 5 bases, with 18 bases left in between. This CDR3 spans 15 amino acids.

This clonotype has only a few counts. This could be a read error, since a much larger clone is one nucleotide away. The gene calls are TRBV5-4 and TRBJ2-7; TRBD1 matches at 9 bases. The CDR3 runs 13 residues. V was clipped by 5 bases and J by 3 bases; unmatched bases: 3. Looked up from germline, CDR1 is SGHNT and CDR2 is YYREEE (reference sequence). The CDR3 region has the DNA TGTGCCAGCAGAACGGGACAGGGCTACGAGCAGTACTTC. Its protein product is CASRTGQGYEQYF.

The CDR3 reads CASSGEGAGTGGASGNTIYF. In DNA form, the CDR3 reads TGTGCCAGCAGCGGAGAGGGGGCCGGGACAGGGGGCGCGAGTGGAAACACCATATATTTT. The chain is built from TRBV9 and TRBJ1-3, with 12 nucleotides matching TRBD1. V shed 3 bases, J shed 3 bases, and the junction held 16 bases outside the gene matches. The CDR3 has 20 residues. Germline V gene data show CDR1 as SGDLS and CDR2 as YYNGEE.

This clonotype was counted many times. The V gene is TRBV13, the J gene TRBJ2-7; tentatively, D is TRBD2 (6 bases). The V gene's germline CDR1 is PRHDT and CDR2 FYEKMQ (reference sequence). Trimming took 5 bases from V and 7 from J, leaving 18 bases between them. The CDR3 runs 14 residues. CDR3 bases: TGTGCCAGCAGCAGGCGGGACCCAGTTTCGGAGCAGTACTTC. Its protein is CASSRRDPVSEQYF. Looking up the rest from reference TRBV13 and TRBJ2-7 gives the full variable domain: AAGVIQSPRHLIKEKRETATLKCYPIPRHDTVYWYQQGPGQDPQFLISFYEKMQSDKGSIPDRFSAQQFSDYHSELNMSSLELGDSALYFCASSRRDPVSEQYFGPGTRLTVT.

This clonotype was found many times. The chain has TRBV13 and TRBJ1-5, with 7 bases fitting TRBD1. CDR3 size: 14 residues. Germline assignment: CDR1 PRHDT and CDR2 FYEKMQ (reference sequence). The J segment lost 3 bases and the V segment lost 5 bases, leaving 4 bases of the junction unmatched. For the CDR3, the DNA is TGTGCCAGCAGCCATGGACAGGCCAATCAGCCCCAGCATTTT. This codes for CASSHGQANQPQHF.

This clonotype came up many times. This rearrangement joins TRBV18 to TRBJ2-2, with 8 bases fitting TRBD1. The germline CDR1 and CDR2 sequences are KGHSH and LQKENI. V lost 3 bases, J lost 4 bases, and 4 bases stayed unmatched. The CDR3 spans 15 residues. The CDR3 spells CASSPQGARTGELFF. For the CDR3, the DNA is TGTGCCAGCTCACCGCAGGGGGCGCGCACCGGGGAGCTGTTTTTT.

This clonotype was recorded a few times. This chain uses TRBV15 with TRBJ1-2, with 9 bases fitting TRBD1. CDR1 is LNHNV, CDR2 YYDKDF, per germline (reference sequence). The CDR3 sequence is 16 residues long. V lost 3 bases, J lost 3 bases, and 8 bases stayed unmatched. The CDR3 spells CATSRPDRGGDYGYTF. CDR3 nucleotide sequence: TGTGCCACCAGCAGGCCCGACAGGGGGGGGGACTATGGCTACACCTTC.

This clonotype was seen a few times. Its ends do not fully match the called genes, so a read error is possible. V and J are TRBV6-2 or TRBV6-3 and TRBJ1-2; D not certain. Germline V gene data show CDR1 as MNHEY and CDR2 as SVGEGT. This CDR3 is 15 amino acids long. CDR3 protein: CASSYGRETNHGYTF. The CDR3 DNA follows: TGTGCCAGCAGTTATGGGAGGGAGACTAACCATGGCTACACCTTC.

This clonotype has a count of ten or more. Written as DNA, the CDR3 is TGTGCCAGCAGCCAGGGACTAGCGGGACTGACGACCCAGTACTTC. It codes for CASSQGLAGLTTQYF. This chain links TRBV13 with TRBJ2-5, with 13 bases that match TRBD2. The V gene's germline CDR1 is PRHDT and CDR2 FYEKMQ (reference sequence). V lost 5 bases to trimming and J lost 7 bases; unmatched junction nucleotides: 7. CDR3 length equals 15 residues.

This clonotype has at least ten counts. J is TRBJ2-3 and V is TRBV7-2; 13 nucleotides agree with TRBD2. V lost 5 bases, J lost 4 bases, and 12 bases stayed unmatched. CDR3 length: 18 amino acids. In germline, CDR1 is SGHTA, CDR2 FQGNSA. The CDR3 DNA is TGTGCCAGCAGCCCACTCCCCTGGACTAGCGGGAGTCCAGATACGCAGTATTTT. Translation: CASSPLPWTSGSPDTQYF.

The table lists this clonotype with a few counts. The chain couples TRBV27 to TRBJ2-3; D uncertain. This CDR3 spans 17 amino acids. V was trimmed by 3 bases and J by 0 bases, leaving 16 bases between them. The germline V gene encodes CDR1 MNHEY and CDR2 SMNVEV (reference sequence). CDR3 in DNA: TGTGCCAGCAGTTTCAGGTGGGCCCTTTCTAGCACAGATACGCAGTATTTT. It is translated as CASSFRWALSSTDTQYF.

This clonotype occurred a few times. The chain joins TRBV19 to TRBJ1-5; TRBD1 aligns across 10 bases. The ends lost 1 base at V and 4 bases at J; junction bases unmatched: 7. This CDR3 has 17 amino acids. Germline V gene sequence: CDR1 LNHDA, CDR2 SQIVND (reference sequence). The CDR3 DNA reads TGTGCCAGTAGTATAGTGATGAAGGGACAGGGGAATCAGCCCCAGCATTTT. This gives the protein CASSIVMKGQGNQPQHF.

This clonotype showed up many times. The chain carries TRBV12-3 or TRBV12-4 and TRBJ1-1; D is perhaps TRBD1 (5 bases). The CDR3 consists of 14 residues. V dropped 3 bases and J dropped 4 bases, with 12 bases sitting between them. Here the CDR3 reads CASSLGGGGTEAFF. The CDR3 DNA is TGTGCCAGCAGTTTGGGGGGAGGAGGCACTGAAGCTTTCTTT.

Points on this clonotype: A much bigger clone sits one base away, suggesting this may be a read error. The V gene is TRBV15, the J gene TRBJ1-1; TRBD1 agrees at 7 bases. Germline-derived CDR1 and CDR2 are LNHNV and YYDKDF (reference sequence). The V gene end was trimmed by 3 bases and the J gene end by 4 bases; junction bases not matched to a gene: 2. This CDR3 contains 13 residues. The CDR3 loop reads CATSSAGGTEAFF. As DNA, the CDR3 is TGTGCCACCAGCAGTGCAGGGGGCACTGAAGCTTTCTTT.

This clonotype was recorded at least ten times. The V call is TRBV2, the J call TRBJ1-5; the D is unclear. V lost 7 bases and J 2 bases, leaving 12 bases between the germline ends. Germline CDR1 reads SNHLY; CDR2 reads FYNNEI. The CDR3 extends over 14 amino acids. This chain's CDR3 is CASKEGAGNQPQHF. CDR3 in DNA: TGTGCCAGCAAGGAAGGAGCGGGCAATCAGCCCCAGCATTTT.

V usage is TRBV19 and J usage is TRBJ2-5, with 7 bases identical to TRBD1. The ends lost 8 bases at V and 4 bases at J; junction bases unmatched: 7. Germline assignment: CDR1 LNHDA and CDR2 SQIVND (reference sequence). The CDR3 runs 13 residues. The CDR3 protein is CASRQGMGETQYF. The CDR3, as DNA: TGTGCCAGTCGACAGGGTATGGGAGAGACCCAGTACTTC.

This clonotype was counted between two and nine times. The chain links TRBV19 to TRBJ2-7, with 7 positions matching TRBD1. Germline V lookup: CDR1 LNHDA, CDR2 SQIVND (reference sequence). The CDR3 is made up of 14 amino acids. J lost 4 bases, V lost 3 bases, and 6 bases had no gene match. CDR3 region: CASSIEGAQYEQYF. The CDR3, as DNA: TGTGCCAGTAGTATCGAGGGGGCGCAATACGAGCAGTACTTC.

The CDR3 sequence is CASSSEASGMNTGELFF. The CDR3 bases are TGTGCCAGCAGCTCAGAAGCTAGCGGGATGAACACCGGGGAGCTGTTTTTT. The rearrangement uses TRBV7-9 and TRBJ2-2, with 9 positions matching TRBD2. This CDR3 spans 17 amino acids. V gave up 4 bases and J gave up 1 base; unmatched junction bases: 7. The V gene's germline CDR1 is SEHNR and CDR2 FQNEAQ (reference sequence).

The rearrangement uses TRBV29-1 and TRBJ2-7, with unresolved D. Trimming cost V 0 bases and J 3 bases, with 6 bases left between them. The CDR3 consists of 12 residues. Germline lookup yields CDR1 SQVTM and CDR2 ANQGSEA. The CDR3, as DNA: TGCAGCGTTGAAGATCCCGGCTACGAGCAGTACTTC. It encodes CSVEDPGYEQYF.